One sample yielded the 31 T cell receptor beta chains listed below, sequenced in a study of regulatory T cells in long-lasting Graves disease. In building TCR beta libraries, iRepertoire HTBI primers were used together with Arm-PCR of CDR3 regions. TCRdb redid the calling of the multiplex PCR reads with MiXCR, one entry per CDR3 protein. The sample has roughly 440,000 distinct CDR3 sequences, 16% seen once. Described time point: newly diagnosed GD, antithyroid drugs for less than 3 months. The authors made the TCR library using RNA they extracted from PBMCs. These data were also filed under a second study, of T cells in Graves' hyperthyroidism and ophthalmopathy.

The material was peripheral blood mononuclear cells (PBMCs), obtained at new diagnosis, from a patient treated with antithyroid drugs. The receptors derive from a woman aged 18-35 years with Graves disease.

This chain connects TRBV6-1 to TRBJ1-4, with 9 bases that match TRBD1. In germline, CDR1 is MNHNS, CDR2 SASEGT. This CDR3 is 14 amino acids long. The V segment lost 8 bases and the J segment 5 bases; nucleotides outside the gene matches: 6. The CDR3 loop is CASWDRDPNEKLFF. The CDR3 bases are TGTGCCAGCTGGGACAGGGATCCCAATGAAAAACTGTTTTTT.

This clonotype was picked up many times. V and J are TRBV6-5 and TRBJ2-2, with D tentatively TRBD2 (5 bases). CDR3 length: 17 amino acids. With 2 bases removed from V and 0 bases from J, the gap between germline ends came to 13 bases. Germline V gene sequence: CDR1 MNHEY, CDR2 SVGAGI. In DNA form, the CDR3 reads TGTGCCAGCAGTTACCAAAGGAGGACCCCGAACACCGGGGAGCTGTTTTTT. Protein sequence: CASSYQRRTPNTGELFF.

This clonotype has ten or more counts. This chain links TRBV11-2 with TRBJ2-7; either TRBD1 or TRBD2 may fit D (7 bases each). The CDR3 is 14 amino acids. V lost 3 bases and J lost 7, with 16 bases in between. Germline CDR1 SGHAT, CDR2 FQNNGV. CDR3 residues: CASSLGSGTVEQYF. CDR3 coding DNA: TGTGCCAGCAGCTTGGGGAGCGGGACAGTTGAGCAGTACTTC.

This clonotype was seen at least ten times. The chain is built from TRBV28 and TRBJ1-1, with a possible D match to TRBD1 (6 bases). The CDR3 contains 15 residues. Germline V gene data show CDR1 as MDHEN and CDR2 as SYDVKM. Trimming stripped 2 bases from V and 1 base from J, with 11 bases between. CDR3 nucleotide sequence: TGTGCCAGCAGTTTAGCTGGGGGCAGGAACACTGAAGCTTTCTTT. Its translation: CASSLAGGRNTEAFF.

The chain joins TRBV20-1 to TRBJ1-2; D unclear. Germline V CDR1 and CDR2: DFQATT, SNEGSKA (reference sequence). There are 13 residues in the CDR3. The V and J ends lost 5 bases and 1 base respectively, with 11 bases between them. CDR3 coding DNA: TGCAGTGCTCCTGGACGGGATAACTATGGCTACACCTTC. Amino acids: CSAPGRDNYGYTF.

This clonotype was detected many times. The chain links TRBV6-1 to TRBJ2-1; possibly TRBD1 or TRBD2 for D (6 bases each). Germline V CDR1 and CDR2: MNHNS, SASEGT. The CDR3 contains 15 residues. The V and J ends lost 5 bases and 8 bases respectively, with 19 bases between them. CDR3 DNA sequence: TGTGCCAGCAGTCTACGGGGGCCATGGGGGGATGAGCAGTTCTTC. Protein product: CASSLRGPWGDEQFF.

This clonotype was counted ten times or more. This rearrangement joins TRBV5-6 to TRBJ2-1, with 10 nucleotides matching TRBD1. V lost 4 bases and J lost 2; bases outside the gene matches: 6. Germline-derived CDR1 and CDR2 are SGHDT and YYEEEE. The CDR3 loop spans 16 amino acids. The CDR3 region has the DNA TGTGCCAGCAGCCTGGGACAGGGGACCACCTACAATGAGCAGTTCTTC. Its translation: CASSLGQGTTYNEQFF. The entire variable domain, with the rest obtained from reference TRBV5-6 and TRBJ2-1, is as follows: DAGVTQSPTHLIKTRGQQVTLRCSPKSGHDTVSWYQQALGQGPQFIFQYYEEEERQRGNFPDRFSGHQFPNYSSELNVNALLLGDSALYLCASSLGQGTTYNEQFFGPGTRLTVL.

This clonotype appeared a few times. The chain combines TRBV7-2 with TRBJ1-2; D unresolved. Germline CDR1 reads SGHTA; CDR2 reads FQGNSA. V was cut by 2 bases and J by 4 bases, with 11 bases left in between. CDR3 length: 14 residues. The DNA for the CDR3 is TGTGCCAGCAGCTTATTATCGTTGGCCTATGGCTACACCTTC. This codes for CASSLLSLAYGYTF. Based on the CDR3 plus reference TRBV7-2 and TRBJ1-2, the full variable domain is GAGVSQSPSNKVTEKGKDVELRCDPISGHTALYWYRQSLGQGLEFLIYFQGNSAPDKSGLPSDRFSAERTGGSVSTLTIQRTQQEDSAVYLCASSLLSLAYGYTFGSGTRLTVV.

There are a few counts of this clonotype. This rearrangement joins TRBV15 to TRBJ2-1; 11 bases map to TRBD1. J lost 4 bases, V lost 9 bases, and 2 bases had no gene match. The V gene's germline CDR1 is LNHNV and CDR2 YYDKDF (reference sequence). The CDR3 spans 13 residues. CDR3 amino acids: CATRDRGYNEQFF. The CDR3 coding sequence is TGTGCCACTAGGGACAGGGGGTACAATGAGCAGTTCTTC.

This clonotype was observed a handful of times. This sequence joins TRBV29-1 and TRBJ1-1, with 7 bases matching TRBD1. The trim removed 5 bases at V and 6 bases at J, leaving 9 bases unmatched. This CDR3 comprises 13 residues. Germline V gene data show CDR1 as SQVTM and CDR2 as ANQGSEA. This CDR3 is CSVSPTGSPEAFF. The DNA of the CDR3 is TGCAGCGTTTCGCCGACAGGGAGTCCTGAAGCTTTCTTT.

CDR3 protein: CSARIQGSGYEQYF. The CDR3 nucleotides are TGCAGCGCCAGAATACAGGGGAGTGGATACGAGCAGTACTTC. The V gene is TRBV29-1, the J gene TRBJ2-7; 7 bases fit TRBD1. The CDR3 extends over 14 amino acids. The V and J ends lost 7 bases and 4 bases, in that order; junction bases with no gene match: 13. Germline loops: CDR1 SQVTM, CDR2 ANQGSEA.

The chain has TRBV29-1 and TRBJ2-7, with D perhaps TRBD1 or TRBD2 (6 bases each). Trimming stripped 3 bases from V and 2 bases from J, with 17 bases between. Germline CDR1 reads SQVTM; CDR2 reads ANQGSEA. This CDR3 has 15 amino acids. In DNA, the CDR3 is TGCAGCGTTGAGGCGGTGGGGGGCGGCCCCTACGAGCAGTACTTC. Protein sequence: CSVEAVGGGPYEQYF.

The chain couples TRBV29-1 to TRBJ2-7; a weak D match, TRBD1 (5 bases). The CDR3 totals 15 residues. Germline lookup yields CDR1 SQVTM and CDR2 ANQGSEA. V shed 3 bases and J shed 1 base, with 16 bases lying between them. The CDR3 sequence: CSVEVQGLPSYEQYF. CDR3 bases: TGCAGCGTTGAGGTGCAGGGCCTACCGTCCTACGAGCAGTACTTC.

This clonotype was recorded at least ten times. This chain links TRBV28 with TRBJ2-2; 9 nucleotides line up with TRBD2. Germline CDR1 reads MDHEN; CDR2 reads SYDVKM. Losses at the gene ends were 7 bases for V and 1 base for J; bases not matched to a gene: 4. This CDR3 has 15 amino acids. The CDR3 sequence: CASIAGGQNTGELFF. In DNA form, the CDR3 reads TGTGCCAGCATTGCGGGAGGGCAGAACACCGGGGAGCTGTTTTTT.

Ten or more counts support this clonotype. This chain links TRBV12-3 or TRBV12-4 with TRBJ2-5, with D possibly called TRBD1 or TRBD2 (5 bases each). V was trimmed by 1 base and J by 4 bases, leaving 13 bases between them. This CDR3 region has 15 residues. Here the CDR3 reads CASSLGSGTGETQYF. The CDR3 nucleotides read TGTGCCAGCAGTTTAGGCTCAGGGACGGGAGAGACCCAGTACTTC.

This clonotype was observed a handful of times. The genes are TRBV6-1 and TRBJ1-2, with unresolved D. V lost 0 bases, J lost 4 bases, and 6 bases lay in between. This CDR3 has 13 residues. Germline CDR1 is MNHNS and CDR2 is SASEGT. CDR3 region: CASSEAHFYGYTF. CDR3 in DNA: TGTGCCAGCAGTGAAGCACACTTCTATGGCTACACCTTC.

Many counts were recorded for this clonotype. The chain couples TRBV28 to TRBJ1-1; D remains unclear. The CDR3 is 14 residues long. The germline gives CDR1 MDHEN, CDR2 SYDVKM. Deletions cut 5 bases from V and 6 bases from J, with 16 bases between. The CDR3 here is CASSTPGRRPEAFF. The CDR3 coding sequence is TGTGCCAGCAGTACCCCTGGCAGACGCCCTGAAGCTTTCTTT.

The genes are TRBV10-3 and TRBJ2-1, with a tentative D call TRBD2 (6 bases). The CDR3 runs 14 residues. CDR1 and CDR2 from the germline V gene are ENHRY and SYGVKD. V lost 7 bases and J lost 8, with 18 bases in between. The CDR3 DNA follows: TGTGCCATCATGGGGGGTTTACAGTCTTATGAGCAGTTCTTC. This codes for CAIMGGLQSYEQFF.

V usage is TRBV10-3 and J usage is TRBJ2-5; D possibly corresponds to TRBD1 (6 bases). The CDR3 covers 16 residues. Trimming took 10 bases from V and 5 from J, leaving 26 bases between them. Germline V gene data show CDR1 as ENHRY and CDR2 as SYGVKD. CDR3 sequence (DNA): TGTGCCACCACAAGGTCTATAGGGGGTGCAAATGAGACCCAGTACTTC. It yields the protein CATTRSIGGANETQYF.

The chain couples TRBV14 to TRBJ1-6, with TRBD1 as a possible D gene (6 bases). The CDR3 is 16 amino acids. V was trimmed by 3 bases and J by 2 bases, leaving 11 bases between them. Germline V CDR1 and CDR2: SGHDN, FVKESK. In nucleotides, the CDR3 is TGTGCCAGCAGCCATCGGGGACAACCCTATAATTCACCCCTCCACTTT. As protein: CASSHRGQPYNSPLHF.

This clonotype was counted at least ten times. The V gene is TRBV29-1, the J gene TRBJ2-1, with 7 bases that match TRBD2. The germline V gene has CDR1 SQVTM and CDR2 ANQGSEA. This CDR3 has 14 residues. Trimming cost V 1 base and J 7 bases; bases outside gene matches: 7. CDR3 nucleotides: TGCAGCGTTGAAGGGCGACTAGCTGGGAATGAGCAGTTCTTC. Translation gives CSVEGRLAGNEQFF.

The V and J genes are TRBV12-3 or TRBV12-4 and TRBJ2-2, with D unresolved. The CDR3 runs 11 residues. The V and J ends lost 6 bases and 6 bases respectively, with 5 bases between them. CDR3 nucleotide sequence: TGTGCCAGCAGGTTGGCCGGGGAGCTGTTTTTT. Its protein product is CASRLAGELFF.

This clonotype was observed many times. CDR3 sequence reads: CASRYGRANTEAFF. The DNA for the CDR3 is TGTGCCAGCAGATACGGACGGGCGAACACTGAAGCTTTCTTT. This chain joins TRBV2 and TRBJ1-1; D is uncertain. V lost 6 bases to trimming and J lost 1 base, with 12 bases between them. There are 14 residues in the CDR3. CDR1 is SNHLY and CDR2 is FYNNEI in the germline V gene.

This clonotype was counted ten times or more. The chain is built from TRBV6-2 or TRBV6-3 and TRBJ2-7; 8 nucleotides align to TRBD2. Trimming at V came to 5 bases and at J to 6 bases, leaving 12 bases not matched to a gene. The CDR3 spans 15 residues. The V gene's germline CDR1 is MNHEY and CDR2 SVGEGT. CDR3 sequence reads: CASSEVEAGVSEQYF. CDR3 coding DNA: TGTGCCAGCAGTGAAGTCGAAGCGGGAGTCTCCGAGCAGTACTTC.

Note on this clonotype: It is likely a read error, because the conserved phenylalanine at the end of the CDR3 is missing. The chain combines TRBV7-9 with TRBJ2-1; weak D call: TRBD1 (6 bases). Germline V lookup: CDR1 SEHNR, CDR2 FQNEAQ (reference sequence). V was pared by 5 bases and J by 4 bases, with 15 bases between. This CDR3 spans 15 amino acids. For the CDR3, the DNA is TGTGCCAGCAGCCCGCAACAGGGTTGGTACAATGAGCAGTTCGTC. This gives the protein CASSPQQGWYNEQFV.

The chain links TRBV29-1 to TRBJ2-7; 11 positions match TRBD2. The CDR3 has 14 residues. The junction had 5 bases not matched to a gene; V was cut back by 5 bases and J by 2 bases. Germline CDR1 SQVTM, CDR2 ANQGSEA. CDR3 in amino acids: CSVLGTSGPYEQYF. The CDR3 nucleotides are TGCAGCGTTCTTGGGACTAGCGGTCCCTACGAGCAGTACTTC.

The sample holds a few counts of this clonotype. The chain links TRBV2 to TRBJ1-3, with 7 bases aligning to TRBD1. V shed 6 bases, J shed 4 bases, and the junction held 9 bases outside the gene matches. The CDR3 is 15 residues long. Per the germline V gene, CDR1 is SNHLY and CDR2 is FYNNEI. In DNA, the CDR3 is TGTGCCAGCAGCTGGACAGGAGTTGACGGAAACACCATATATTTT. Translation: CASSWTGVDGNTIYF. Full variable domain (remainder filled in from reference TRBV2 and TRBJ1-3): EPEVTQTPSHQVTQMGQEVILRCVPISNHLYFYWYRQILGQKVEFLVSFYNNEISEKSEIFDDQFSVERPDGSNFTLKIRSTKLEDSAMYFCASSWTGVDGNTIYFGEGSWLTVV.

This rearrangement joins TRBV6-2 or TRBV6-3 to TRBJ1-5, with 8 bases lining up with TRBD1. CDR1 and CDR2 from the germline V gene are MNHEY and SVGEGT. The junction had 10 bases not matched to a gene; V was cut back by 0 bases and J by 0 bases. This CDR3 is 19 amino acids long. The DNA of the CDR3 is TGTGCCAGCAGTTACTCGAAACCGGGACAGGAGTATAGCAATCAGCCCCAGCATTTT. It is translated as CASSYSKPGQEYSNQPQHF.

This clonotype was found many times. The CDR3 spells CASSESGPGAFF. As DNA, the CDR3 is TGTGCCAGCAGTGAATCAGGACCAGGAGCTTTCTTT. V is TRBV6-2 or TRBV6-3 and J is TRBJ1-1; no clear D. The CDR3 runs 12 residues. V lost 5 bases, J lost 10 bases, and 14 bases lay in between. Germline V gene lookup returns CDR1 MNHEY and CDR2 SVGEGT.

This clonotype has only a few counts. V gene TRBV7-9 combines with J gene TRBJ2-7, with 7 bases lining up with TRBD2. This CDR3 region has 17 residues. Germline V CDR1 and CDR2: SEHNR, FQNEAQ (reference sequence). Unmatched junction bases numbered 13, after V lost 5 bases and J lost 0 bases. The CDR3 DNA reads as TGTGCCAGCAGCCCCAGCCCATGGCGGGAGCGCTCCTACGAGCAGTACTTC. This translates into CASSPSPWRERSYEQYF. The full variable domain, rest sourced from reference TRBV7-9 and TRBJ2-7, is DTGVSQNPRHKITKRGQNVTFRCDPISEHNRLYWYRQTLGQGPEFLTYFQNEAQLEKSRLLSDRFSAERPKGSFSTLEIQRTEQGDSAMYLCASSPSPWRERSYEQYFGPGTRLTVT.

This clonotype showed up many times. V usage is TRBV11-1 and J usage is TRBJ2-7; tentatively, D is TRBD2 (5 bases). With 1 base removed from V and 4 bases from J, the gap between germline ends came to 14 bases. The CDR3 length is 15 residues. Germline assignment: CDR1 SGHAT and CDR2 FQDESV (reference sequence). The CDR3 coding sequence is TGTGCCAGCAGCTTAGTGGACTCTGCTACGTACGAGCAGTACTTC. It codes for CASSLVDSATYEQYF.